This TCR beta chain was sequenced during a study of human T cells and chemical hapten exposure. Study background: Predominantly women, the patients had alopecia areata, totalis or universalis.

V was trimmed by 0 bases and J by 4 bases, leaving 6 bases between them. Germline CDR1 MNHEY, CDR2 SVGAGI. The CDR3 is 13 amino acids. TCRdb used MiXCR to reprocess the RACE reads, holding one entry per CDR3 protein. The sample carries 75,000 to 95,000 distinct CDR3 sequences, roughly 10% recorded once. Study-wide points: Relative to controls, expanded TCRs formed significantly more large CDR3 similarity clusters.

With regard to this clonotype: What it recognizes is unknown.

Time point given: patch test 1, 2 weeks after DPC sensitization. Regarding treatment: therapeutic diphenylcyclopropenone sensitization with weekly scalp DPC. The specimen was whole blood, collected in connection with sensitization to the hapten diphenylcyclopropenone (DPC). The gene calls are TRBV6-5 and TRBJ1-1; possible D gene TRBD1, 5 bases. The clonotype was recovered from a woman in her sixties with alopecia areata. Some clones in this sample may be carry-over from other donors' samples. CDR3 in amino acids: CASSYSRGTEAFF. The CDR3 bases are TGTGCCAGCAGTTACTCGAGGGGCACTGAAGCTTTCTTT.